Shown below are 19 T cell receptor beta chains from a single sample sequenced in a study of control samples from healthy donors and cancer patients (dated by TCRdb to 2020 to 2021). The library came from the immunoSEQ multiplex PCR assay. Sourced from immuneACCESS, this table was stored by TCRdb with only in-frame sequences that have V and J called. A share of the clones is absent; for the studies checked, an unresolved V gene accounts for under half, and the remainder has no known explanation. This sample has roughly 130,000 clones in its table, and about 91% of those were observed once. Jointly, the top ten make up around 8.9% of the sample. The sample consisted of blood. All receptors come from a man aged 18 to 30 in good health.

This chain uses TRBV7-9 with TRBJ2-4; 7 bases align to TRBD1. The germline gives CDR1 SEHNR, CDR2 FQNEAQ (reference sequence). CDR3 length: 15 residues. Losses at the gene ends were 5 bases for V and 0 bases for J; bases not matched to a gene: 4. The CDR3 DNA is TGTGCCAGCAGCCCGACAGGGTTAGCCAAAAACATTCAGTACTTC. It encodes CASSPTGLAKNIQYF. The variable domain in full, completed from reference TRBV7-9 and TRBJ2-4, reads DTGVSQNPRHKITKRGQNVTFRCDPISEHNRLYWYRQTLGQGPEFLTYFQNEAQLEKSRLLSDRFSAERPKGSFSTLEIQRTEQGDSAMYLCASSPTGLAKNIQYFGAGTRLSVL.

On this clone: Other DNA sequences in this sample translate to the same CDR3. The CDR3 loop is CASSGDSYEQYF. CDR3 coding DNA: TGTGCCAGCAGTGGGGACAGCTACGAGCAGTACTTC. The chain uses TRBV25-1 and TRBJ2-7; 7 bases are shared with TRBD1. The CDR3 loop spans 12 amino acids. Germline V CDR1 and CDR2: MGHDK, SYGVNS. V dropped 4 bases and J dropped 3; count of bases not matched to a gene: 0.

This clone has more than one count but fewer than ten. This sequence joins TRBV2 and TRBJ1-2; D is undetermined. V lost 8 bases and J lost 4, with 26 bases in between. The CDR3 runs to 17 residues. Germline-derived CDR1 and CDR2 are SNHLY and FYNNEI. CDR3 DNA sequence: TGTGCCAGCCGGCGTTCGTTTATTGGAGGGTATAGCTATGGCTACACCTTC. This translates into CASRRSFIGGYSYGYTF.

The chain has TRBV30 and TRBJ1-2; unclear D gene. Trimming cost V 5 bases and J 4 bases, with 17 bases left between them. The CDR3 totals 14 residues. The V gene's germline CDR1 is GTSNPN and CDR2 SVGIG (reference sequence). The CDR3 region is CAWSYGSTGYGYTF. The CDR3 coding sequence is TGTGCCTGGTCCTACGGATCAACGGGCTATGGCTACACCTTC.

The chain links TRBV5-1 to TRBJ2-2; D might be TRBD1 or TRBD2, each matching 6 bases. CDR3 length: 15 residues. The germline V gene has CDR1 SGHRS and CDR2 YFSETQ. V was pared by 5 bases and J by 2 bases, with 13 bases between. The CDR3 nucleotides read TGCGCCAGCAGTTATGGGGGGCCCAACACCGGGGAGCTGTTTTTT. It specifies CASSYGGPNTGELFF.

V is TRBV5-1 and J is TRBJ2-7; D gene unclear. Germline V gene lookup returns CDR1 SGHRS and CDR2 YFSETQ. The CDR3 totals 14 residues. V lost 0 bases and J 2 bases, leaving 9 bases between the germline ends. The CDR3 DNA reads TGCGCCAGCAGCTTGGTAGCCGTTGCCTACGAGCAGTACTTC. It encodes CASSLVAVAYEQYF.

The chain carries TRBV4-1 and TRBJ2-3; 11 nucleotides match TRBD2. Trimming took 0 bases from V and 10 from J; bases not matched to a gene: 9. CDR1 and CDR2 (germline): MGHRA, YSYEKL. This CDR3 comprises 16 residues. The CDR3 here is CASSQDQASGGNAQYF. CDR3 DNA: TGCGCCAGCAGCCAAGATCAAGCTAGCGGGGGGAACGCGCAGTATTTT.

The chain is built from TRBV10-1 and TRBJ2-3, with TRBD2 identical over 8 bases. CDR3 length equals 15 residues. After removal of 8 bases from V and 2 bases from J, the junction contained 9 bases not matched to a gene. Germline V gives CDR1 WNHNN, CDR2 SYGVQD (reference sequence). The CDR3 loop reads CASSPSGGATDTQYF. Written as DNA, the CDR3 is TGCGCCAGCTCCCCGAGCGGGGGAGCCACAGATACGCAGTATTTT.

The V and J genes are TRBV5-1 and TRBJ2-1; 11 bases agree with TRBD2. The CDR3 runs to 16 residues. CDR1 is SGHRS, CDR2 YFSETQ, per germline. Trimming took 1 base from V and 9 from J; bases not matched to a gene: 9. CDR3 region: CASSLQTSGERGEQFF. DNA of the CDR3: TGCGCCAGCAGCTTGCAGACTAGCGGGGAAAGAGGTGAGCAGTTCTTC.

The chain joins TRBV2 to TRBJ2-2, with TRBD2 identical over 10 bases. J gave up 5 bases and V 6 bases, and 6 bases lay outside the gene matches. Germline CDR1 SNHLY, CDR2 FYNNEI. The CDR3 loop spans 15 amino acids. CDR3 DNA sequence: TGTGCCAGCAGATTAGCGGGGGGAGTGACCGGGGAGCTGTTTTTT. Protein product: CASRLAGGVTGELFF. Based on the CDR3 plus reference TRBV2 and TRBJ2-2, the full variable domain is EPEVTQTPSHQVTQMGQEVILRCVPISNHLYFYWYRQILGQKVEFLVSFYNNEISEKSEIFDDQFSVERPDGSNFTLKIRSTKLEDSAMYFCASRLAGGVTGELFFGEGSRLTVL.

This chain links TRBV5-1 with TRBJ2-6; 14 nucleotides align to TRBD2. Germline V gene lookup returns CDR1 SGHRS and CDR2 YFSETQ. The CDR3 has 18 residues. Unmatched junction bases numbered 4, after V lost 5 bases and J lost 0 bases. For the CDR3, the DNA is TGCGCCAGCAGGGATGGACTAGCGGGGGGCTCTGGGGCCAACGTCCTGACTTTC. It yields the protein CASRDGLAGGSGANVLTF.

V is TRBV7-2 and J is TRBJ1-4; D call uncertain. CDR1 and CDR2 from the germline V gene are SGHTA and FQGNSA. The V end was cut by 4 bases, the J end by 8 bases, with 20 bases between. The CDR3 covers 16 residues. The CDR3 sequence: CASSWPGTQSAEKLFF. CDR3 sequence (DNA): TGTGCCAGCAGCTGGCCCGGTACTCAATCGGCGGAAAAACTGTTTTTT.

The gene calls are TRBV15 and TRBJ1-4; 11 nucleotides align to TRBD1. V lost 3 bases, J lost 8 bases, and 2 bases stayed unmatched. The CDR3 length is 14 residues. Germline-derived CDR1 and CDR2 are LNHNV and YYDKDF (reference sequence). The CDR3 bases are TGTGCCACCAGCAGGTGGGACAGGGGGGAAAAACTGTTTTTT. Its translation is CATSRWDRGEKLFF.

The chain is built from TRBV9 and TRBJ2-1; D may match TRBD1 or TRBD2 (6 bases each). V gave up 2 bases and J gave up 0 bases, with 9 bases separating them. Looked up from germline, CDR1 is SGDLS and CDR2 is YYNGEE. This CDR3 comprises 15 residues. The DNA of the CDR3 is TGTGCCAGCAGCGTGGGGGGCGGCTCCTACAATGAGCAGTTCTTC. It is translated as CASSVGGGSYNEQFF.

The CDR3 DNA follows: TGTGCCAGCAGAAAACAGGTTTCGGCTAATGAAAAACTGTTTTTT. This gives the protein CASRKQVSANEKLFF. This chain uses TRBV6-5 with TRBJ1-4; D might be TRBD1 (5 bases). The V end was cut by 6 bases, the J end by 3 bases, with 14 bases between. There are 15 residues in the CDR3. CDR1 and CDR2 from the germline V gene are MNHEY and SVGAGI.

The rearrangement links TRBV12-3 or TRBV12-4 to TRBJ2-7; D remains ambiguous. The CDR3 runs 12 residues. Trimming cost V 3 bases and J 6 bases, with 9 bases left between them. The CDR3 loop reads CASSFSETEQYF. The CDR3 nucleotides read TGTGCCAGCAGTTTTAGTGAGACCGAGCAGTACTTC.

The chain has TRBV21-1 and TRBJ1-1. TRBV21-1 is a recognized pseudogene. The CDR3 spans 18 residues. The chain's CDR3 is CASSENCPQGGKNTEAFF. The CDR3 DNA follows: TGTGCCAGCAGCGAGAACTGTCCCCAGGGGGGGAAGAACACTGAAGCTTTCTTT.

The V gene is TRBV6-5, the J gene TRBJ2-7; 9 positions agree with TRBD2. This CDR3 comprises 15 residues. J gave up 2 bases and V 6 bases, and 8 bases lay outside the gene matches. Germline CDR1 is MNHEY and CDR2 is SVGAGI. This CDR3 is CASRWASGAPYEQYF. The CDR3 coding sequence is TGTGCCAGCAGATGGGCTAGCGGGGCCCCCTACGAGCAGTACTTC.

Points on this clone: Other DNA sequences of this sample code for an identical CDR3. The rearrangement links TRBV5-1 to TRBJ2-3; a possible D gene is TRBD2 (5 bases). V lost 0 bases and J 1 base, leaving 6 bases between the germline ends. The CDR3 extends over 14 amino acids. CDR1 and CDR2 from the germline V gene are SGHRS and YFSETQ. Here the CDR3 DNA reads TGCGCCAGCAGCTTGGGAGCGGGCACAGATACGCAGTATTTT. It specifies CASSLGAGTDTQYF.